These 27 T cell receptor beta chains originate from one sample sequenced in a study of blood T cell repertoires in COVID-19. The protocol was immunoSEQ multiplex PCR, while the TCRdb copy is restricted to in-frame clones and leaves out a portion. The sample gives 35,000 to 40,000 clones, roughly 86% of which show up once; around 7% is in the top ten. What was sequenced was peripheral blood. The receptors here all came from a human donor in a cohort sampled during active COVID-19.

The chain couples TRBV5-6 to TRBJ1-2, with 9 bases fitting TRBD1. CDR1 and CDR2 from the germline V gene are SGHDT and YYEEEE. CDR3 length: 14 residues. Trimming at V came to 5 bases and at J to 5 bases, leaving 7 bases not matched to a gene. The CDR3 here is CASRKTGGLYGYTF. The CDR3 coding sequence is TGTGCCAGCAGGAAGACAGGGGGACTTTATGGCTACACCTTC.

The chain is built from TRBV4-2 and TRBJ2-3, with a possible D match to TRBD2 (6 bases). V shed 1 base and J shed 3 bases, with 14 bases lying between them. The CDR3 extends over 16 amino acids. The germline gives CDR1 LGHNA, CDR2 YNFKEQ. For the CDR3, the DNA is TGTGCCAGCAGCCAAGCCGACGGGAGTAGTACAGATACGCAGTATTTT. Its protein product is CASSQADGSSTDTQYF.

V gene TRBV27 combines with J gene TRBJ1-3, with D perhaps matching TRBD1 (6 bases). The ends were cut back, 0 bases at V and 0 bases at J, with 12 bases in the middle. The CDR3 is 17 residues long. The V gene's germline CDR1 is MNHEY and CDR2 SMNVEV (reference sequence). The DNA for the CDR3 is TGTGCCAGCAGTTTATCGGGGGCCCCAACCTCTGGAAACACCATATATTTT. It is translated as CASSLSGAPTSGNTIYF.

V is TRBV10-3 and J is TRBJ2-7; 7 nucleotides match TRBD1. CDR3 length: 17 amino acids. The V gene end was trimmed by 0 bases and the J gene end by 2 bases; junction bases not matched to a gene: 10. Germline lookup yields CDR1 ENHRY and CDR2 SYGVKD. CDR3 nucleotides: TGTGCCATCAGTGAGTCGCTAAGGGCAGGGGGAACCTACGAGCAGTACTTC. Its translation: CAISESLRAGGTYEQYF.

The V and J genes are TRBV5-4 and TRBJ2-2; D is undetermined. The V gene's germline CDR1 is SGHNT and CDR2 YYREEE (reference sequence). Trimming removed 3 bases from V and 8 bases from J, with 14 bases in between. CDR3 length: 14 residues. CDR3 nucleotides: TGTGCCAGCAGCTCTCCCGGTCGCTCAGGGGAGCTGTTTTTT. It codes for CASSSPGRSGELFF.

The genes are TRBV5-1 and TRBJ2-7; unclear D gene. The CDR3 consists of 13 residues. Germline lookup yields CDR1 SGHRS and CDR2 YFSETQ. V lost 4 bases to trimming and J lost 1 base, with 9 bases between them. The CDR3 DNA sequence: TGCGCCAGCAGCCTCCTATTATCCTACGAGCAGTACTTC. Its translation is CASSLLLSYEQYF.

In its sample, this clone ranks as medium-sized. This rearrangement joins TRBV28 to TRBJ1-2; D uncertain. Germline V gives CDR1 MDHEN, CDR2 SYDVKM. The CDR3 consists of 13 residues. V gave up 4 bases and J gave up 7 bases, with 13 bases separating them. CDR3 residues: CASSYGSSGGYTF. The DNA for the CDR3 is TGTGCCAGCAGTTATGGGTCTAGTGGTGGCTACACCTTC.

This chain uses TRBV27 with TRBJ2-5; TRBD2 agrees at 13 bases. The V gene end was trimmed by 5 bases and the J gene end by 5 bases; junction bases not matched to a gene: 8. The CDR3 totals 16 residues. Germline V CDR1 and CDR2: MNHEY, SMNVEV (reference sequence). This CDR3 reads CASSAWTSGSRETQYF. The CDR3 nucleotides read TGTGCCAGCAGTGCGTGGACTAGCGGGAGTCGCGAGACCCAGTACTTC.

The CDR3 DNA is TGTGCCAGCAGCTTAGGTCCGGACAGGGCCTACGAGCAGTACTTC. This translates into CASSLGPDRAYEQYF. This chain links TRBV7-2 with TRBJ2-7; 8 bases map to TRBD1. The J segment lost 2 bases and the V segment lost 1 base, leaving 4 bases of the junction unmatched. Germline values: CDR1 SGHTA, CDR2 FQGNSA. The CDR3 runs 15 residues.

The CDR3 here is CASSYNPRGLNTEAFF. As DNA, the CDR3 is TGTGCCAGCAGCTACAACCCGAGGGGGTTAAACACTGAAGCTTTCTTT. The genes are TRBV5-6 and TRBJ1-1; D might be TRBD1 (6 bases). This CDR3 is 16 amino acids long. The ends were cut back, 3 bases at V and 2 bases at J, with 17 bases in the middle. CDR1 is SGHDT, CDR2 YYEEEE, per germline.

This chain joins TRBV6-5 and TRBJ2-3; D possibly corresponds to TRBD2 (5 bases). Germline V CDR1 and CDR2: MNHEY, SVGAGI. The CDR3 covers 13 residues. V lost 6 bases, J lost 6 bases, and 13 bases lay in between. The CDR3 loop reads CASSQGWRDTQYF. The DNA of the CDR3 is TGTGCCAGCAGCCAAGGGTGGAGGGATACGCAGTATTTT.

This clone was recorded only once. The chain links TRBV3-1 (or the pseudogene TRBV3-2) to TRBJ1-4; TRBD1 is a possible D gene (6 bases). CDR1 is LGHDT and CDR2 is YNNKEL in the germline V gene (reference sequence). The CDR3 totals 16 residues. The V and J ends lost 4 bases and 0 bases respectively, with 12 bases between them. The CDR3 DNA is TGTGCCAGCAGCCTAGGGGGGGTGACAACTAATGAAAAACTGTTTTTT. Translated: CASSLGGVTTNEKLFF.

The rearrangement joins TRBV6-4 to TRBJ1-1, with D possibly being TRBD1 (5 bases). Germline assignment: CDR1 MRHNA and CDR2 SNTAGT. The V gene lost 5 bases and the J gene lost 2 bases, with 9 bases spanning the gap. The CDR3 is 13 residues long. CDR3 coding DNA: TGTGCCAGCAGTATTGACAGAAACACTGAAGCTTTCTTT. Translation: CASSIDRNTEAFF.

The V call is TRBV10-3, the J call TRBJ1-1, with 9 bases aligning to TRBD1. The ends lost 3 bases at V and 0 bases at J; junction bases unmatched: 5. CDR1 and CDR2 from the germline V gene are ENHRY and SYGVKD. The CDR3 consists of 16 residues. CDR3 coding DNA: TGTGCCATCAGTGAAAGGGACAGGGCCCTGAACACTGAAGCTTTCTTT. This codes for CAISERDRALNTEAFF.

The J gene is TRBJ2-1, the V gene TRBV4-1; 8 bases agree with TRBD2. V lost 1 base, J lost 0 bases, and 5 bases stayed unmatched. Germline CDR1 MGHRA, CDR2 YSYEKL. The CDR3 runs 17 residues. The CDR3 sequence is CASSQGLAMSSYNEQFF. The DNA for the CDR3 is TGCGCCAGCAGCCAAGGACTAGCGATGAGCTCCTACAATGAGCAGTTCTTC.

The V call is TRBV6-4, the J call TRBJ2-2, with D maybe TRBD1 (6 bases). The CDR3 has 13 residues. V lost 3 bases to trimming and J lost 6 bases, with 8 bases between them. Germline CDR1 and CDR2: MRHNA and SNTAGT. CDR3 loop: CASSEQGAGELFF. The CDR3 DNA follows: TGTGCCAGCAGTGAACAGGGAGCCGGGGAGCTGTTTTTT.

CDR3: CASSPVAGSVEQYF. CDR3 sequence (DNA): TGCGCCAGCAGTCCGGTCGCAGGGTCCGTCGAGCAGTACTTC. The chain couples TRBV5-1 to TRBJ2-7; TRBD1 is a possible D gene (5 bases). Germline loops: CDR1 SGHRS, CDR2 YFSETQ. This CDR3 contains 14 residues. V was cut by 5 bases and J by 6 bases, with 18 bases left in between. Looking up the rest from reference TRBV5-1 and TRBJ2-7 gives the full variable domain: KAGVTQTPRYLIKTRGQQVTLSCSPISGHRSVSWYQQTPGQGLQFLFEYFSETQRNKGNFPGRFSGRQFSNSRSEMNVSTLELGDSALYLCASSPVAGSVEQYFGPGTRLTVT.

This clone appeared a few times. The chain joins TRBV7-6 to TRBJ1-1, with D unclear. The V gene lost 1 base and the J gene lost 5 bases, with 8 bases spanning the gap. The CDR3 covers 13 residues. The V gene's germline CDR1 is SGHVS and CDR2 FNYEAQ. The CDR3 sequence is CASSLVTGTEAFF. DNA of the CDR3: TGTGCCAGCAGCTTAGTCACGGGGACTGAAGCTTTCTTT.

This clone has more than one count but fewer than ten. J is TRBJ1-2 and V is TRBV28, with TRBD1 identical over 9 bases. Per the germline V gene, CDR1 is MDHEN and CDR2 is SYDVKM. V trimming: 0 bases; J trimming: 6 bases; junction bases outside the gene matches: 2. This CDR3 spans 14 amino acids. The CDR3 nucleotides read TGTGCCAGCAGTTTATGGGGGACAGGGAATGGCTACACCTTC. The encoded protein is CASSLWGTGNGYTF.

This clone was detected once. The chain has TRBV11-3 and TRBJ2-1; perhaps TRBD2 as D (6 bases). Trimming removed 7 bases from V and 4 bases from J, with 20 bases in between. The CDR3 has 16 residues. Germline lookup yields CDR1 SGHNT and CDR2 YENEEA. DNA for the CDR3: TGTGCCAGCACCCTCCCGGCCCTAGCGTTATACAATGAGCAGTTCTTC. Its protein product is CASTLPALALYNEQFF. The full variable domain, its missing parts supplied by reference TRBV11-3 and TRBJ2-1, is EAGVVQSPRYKIIEKKQPVAFWCNPISGHNTLYWYLQNLGQGPELLIRYENEEAVDDSQLPKDRFSAERLKGVDSTLKIQPAELGDSAVYLCASTLPALALYNEQFFGPGTRLTVL.

The V gene is TRBV18, the J gene TRBJ2-7, with D maybe TRBD2 (5 bases). The CDR3 consists of 15 residues. The germline V gene encodes CDR1 KGHSH and CDR2 LQKENI. V lost 0 bases, J lost 4 bases, and 13 bases lay in between. The CDR3 sequence is CASSPPGSRTYEQYF. The CDR3 DNA sequence: TGTGCCAGCTCACCACCGGGGTCAAGGACTTACGAGCAGTACTTC.

The gene calls are TRBV19 and TRBJ1-5, with 7 bases lining up with TRBD1. V trimming: 4 bases; J trimming: 7 bases; junction bases outside the gene matches: 7. CDR1 is LNHDA, CDR2 SQIVND, per germline (reference sequence). The CDR3 has 14 amino acids. The CDR3 region is CASSNGRGRQPQHF. Written as DNA, the CDR3 is TGTGCCAGTAGTAATGGCAGGGGGAGGCAGCCCCAGCATTTT.

There are a few counts of this clone. The chain joins TRBV7-9 to TRBJ1-5, with 10 bases matching TRBD1. This CDR3 comprises 17 residues. V shed 4 bases and J 2 bases; nucleotides not matched to a gene: 8. CDR1 SEHNR and CDR2 FQNEAQ come from the germline V gene (reference sequence). CDR3 loop: CASSSGQGSTGNQPQHF. Here the CDR3 DNA reads TGTGCCAGCAGCTCGGGACAGGGGAGTACCGGCAATCAGCCCCAGCATTTT.

The chain carries TRBV5-1 and TRBJ1-4; D gene unclear. CDR1 and CDR2 from the germline V gene are SGHRS and YFSETQ. V lost 2 bases and J lost 1, with 6 bases in between. CDR3 length: 14 residues. The CDR3 region has the DNA TGCGCCAGCAGCTTATCAGGAACTAATGAAAAACTGTTTTTT. Protein sequence: CASSLSGTNEKLFF. The whole variable domain, remainder taken from reference TRBV5-1 and TRBJ1-4, is KAGVTQTPRYLIKTRGQQVTLSCSPISGHRSVSWYQQTPGQGLQFLFEYFSETQRNKGNFPGRFSGRQFSNSRSEMNVSTLELGDSALYLCASSLSGTNEKLFFGSGTQLSVL.

By sample share, this clone is medium-sized. The CDR3 is CASMAGGGQPQHF. The CDR3, as DNA: TGTGCCAGTATGGCGGGAGGCGGACAGCCCCAGCATTTT. This chain uses TRBV19 with TRBJ1-5; D remains unclear. CDR3 length equals 13 residues. Deletions cut 7 bases from V and 7 bases from J, with 14 bases between. Germline CDR1 reads LNHDA; CDR2 reads SQIVND (reference sequence). Based on the CDR3 plus reference TRBV19 and TRBJ1-5, the full variable domain is DGGITQSPKYLFRKEGQNVTLSCEQNLNHDAMYWYRQDPGQGLRLIYYSQIVNDFQKGDIAEGYSVSREKKESFPLTVTSAQKNPTAFYLCASMAGGGQPQHFGDGTRLSIL.

V is TRBV4-1 and J is TRBJ2-3; D remains unclear. Trimming took off 2 bases at V and 10 bases at J, with 16 bases between the two ends. The CDR3 sequence is 14 residues long. Germline CDR1 and CDR2: MGHRA and YSYEKL. The CDR3 DNA is TGCGCCAGCAGCCAATGGTCCGACCGCGGTCCGCAGTATTTT. Its protein product is CASSQWSDRGPQYF.

This chain uses TRBV2 with TRBJ2-7; TRBD1 matches 7 bases. The CDR3 contains 12 residues. After removal of 6 bases from V and 6 bases from J, the junction contained 5 bases not matched to a gene. Germline loops: CDR1 SNHLY, CDR2 FYNNEI. In nucleotides, the CDR3 is TGTGCCAGCAGGCTTGAGGGGGCCGAGCAGTACTTC. Its protein product is CASRLEGAEQYF.